Each of the 23 T cell receptor beta chains below was sequenced from the same sample in a study of Tregs in tolerant kidney transplant recipients. Method: immunoSEQ multiplex PCR; TCRdb's copy keeps in-frame clones and lacks some. The sample shows about 21,000 clones, over 75% of them seen only once. The nonmyeloablative bone marrow transplants came from related graft donors, with transient mixed chimerism. The sequencing used CD8+ T cells from blood (PBMCs), collected 6 months after the transplant. The origin of the receptors is a human patient who received a combined kidney and bone marrow transplant. A share of the T cells may be of graft donor origin.

This chain links TRBV7-9 with TRBJ2-1, with TRBD1 identical over 7 bases. Trimming took 3 bases from V and 0 from J; bases not matched to a gene: 2. CDR3 length: 15 amino acids. CDR1 is SEHNR, CDR2 FQNEAQ, per germline (reference sequence). CDR3 nucleotide sequence: TGTGCCAGCAGCTTGACAGGGAGCTCCTACAATGAGCAGTTCTTC. It codes for CASSLTGSSYNEQFF.

This rearrangement joins TRBV5-4 to TRBJ2-1; 7 bases match TRBD2. The length of the CDR3 is 13 residues. Trimming cost V 2 bases and J 7 bases; bases outside gene matches: 3. The germline CDR1 and CDR2 sequences are SGHNT and YYREEE (reference sequence). The CDR3 DNA follows: TGTGCCAGCAGCTTTGGGGGGGGAAATGAGCAGTTCTTC. Protein sequence: CASSFGGGNEQFF.

CDR3 nucleotides: TGTGCCAGCAGATATGGCGGGAGTTACAATGAGCAGTTCTTC. Its translation is CASRYGGSYNEQFF. This chain links TRBV13 with TRBJ2-1; 7 bases align to TRBD2. Germline lookup yields CDR1 PRHDT and CDR2 FYEKMQ (reference sequence). The CDR3 has 14 residues. With 6 bases clipped from V and 4 bases from J, the junction kept 6 bases outside the gene matches.

The genes are TRBV7-3 and TRBJ2-1; maybe TRBD2 (5 bases). Germline values: CDR1 SGHTA, CDR2 FQGTGA. V lost 3 bases, J lost 6 bases, and 6 bases lay in between. The CDR3 sequence is 12 residues long. This CDR3 is CASSFEGNEQFF. The CDR3 DNA sequence: TGTGCCAGCAGCTTCGAGGGCAATGAGCAGTTCTTC.

The sample holds a few counts of this clone. This CDR3 is also generated by other DNA sequences in the sample. The chain combines TRBV9 with TRBJ1-1, with D maybe TRBD1 (5 bases). This CDR3 comprises 14 residues. The germline V gene encodes CDR1 SGDLS and CDR2 YYNGEE. V was shortened by 0 bases and J by 4 bases, with 10 bases between the two germline ends. The CDR3 is CASSVARGGTEAFF. CDR3 bases: TGTGCCAGCAGCGTAGCTCGGGGGGGCACTGAAGCTTTCTTT.

V usage is TRBV5-4 and J usage is TRBJ1-1, with D maybe TRBD1 (5 bases). This CDR3 spans 14 amino acids. Trimming cost V 4 bases and J 1 base, with 11 bases left between them. Germline lookup yields CDR1 SGHNT and CDR2 YYREEE (reference sequence). CDR3 loop: CASSPQGPNTEAFF. The CDR3 nucleotides are TGTGCCAGCAGCCCGCAGGGCCCGAACACTGAAGCTTTCTTT. Together with reference TRBV5-4 and TRBJ1-1, the CDR3 gives the full variable domain: ETGVTQSPTHLIKTRGQQVTLRCSSQSGHNTVSWYQQALGQGPQFIFQYYREEENGRGNFPPRFSGLQFPNYSSELNVNALELDDSALYLCASSPQGPNTEAFFGQGTRLTVV.

The chain combines TRBV6-5 with TRBJ1-2; D unresolved. Germline V lookup: CDR1 MNHEY, CDR2 SVGAGI. Trimming removed 7 bases from V and 4 bases from J, with 16 bases in between. The CDR3 covers 14 residues. This CDR3 is CASTARVETYGYTF. DNA for the CDR3: TGTGCCAGCACCGCCCGGGTAGAGACCTATGGCTACACCTTC.

This clone was picked up a small number of times. The chain employs TRBV4-2 and TRBJ2-7; 7 bases agree with TRBD2. The V segment lost 5 bases and the J segment 3 bases; nucleotides outside the gene matches: 10. The CDR3 loop spans 15 amino acids. Looked up from germline, CDR1 is LGHNA and CDR2 is YNFKEQ. The CDR3, as DNA: TGTGCCAGCAGCTCCCCTGGCGGGAGCAACTACGAGCAGTACTTC. It codes for CASSSPGGSNYEQYF.

The chain is built from TRBV7-6 and TRBJ2-7, with 12 nucleotides matching TRBD2. The ends lost 5 bases at V and 7 bases at J; junction bases unmatched: 6. Germline V CDR1 and CDR2: SGHVS, FNYEAQ. The CDR3 spans 14 residues. CDR3 protein: CASSPGLAGFEQYF. The CDR3, as DNA: TGTGCCAGCAGCCCTGGACTAGCGGGGTTTGAGCAGTACTTC.

The chain employs TRBV28 and TRBJ1-5; tentative D call: TRBD1 (5 bases). CDR3 size: 16 residues. V dropped 4 bases and J dropped 0 bases, with 13 bases sitting between them. Germline assignment: CDR1 MDHEN and CDR2 SYDVKM. The CDR3 DNA reads TGTGCCAGCAGTTCGACAGTAAGCCCTAGCAATCAGCCCCAGCATTTT. It is translated as CASSSTVSPSNQPQHF.

The chain combines TRBV19 with TRBJ2-7; D is unclear. Between the trimmed V and J ends, which lost 6 bases and 3 bases, there was a span of 15 bases. CDR1 and CDR2 (germline): LNHDA, SQIVND (reference sequence). CDR3 length: 14 residues. CDR3 nucleotides: TGTGCCAGTAGCATTAGCTACGTAGGCTACGAGCAGTACTTC. Its translation: CASSISYVGYEQYF.

This clone was counted a single time. This chain links TRBV9 with TRBJ1-2, with D perhaps matching TRBD1 (5 bases). With 0 bases removed from V and 0 bases from J, the gap between germline ends came to 12 bases. Germline V gene data show CDR1 as SGDLS and CDR2 as YYNGEE. The CDR3 loop spans 16 amino acids. CDR3 sequence: CASSVAGAGPNYGYTF. The CDR3 DNA reads TGTGCCAGCAGCGTAGCTGGGGCAGGGCCTAACTATGGCTACACCTTC. Together with reference TRBV9 and TRBJ1-2, the CDR3 gives the full variable domain: DSGVTQTPKHLITATGQRVTLRCSPRSGDLSVYWYQQSLDQGLQFLIQYYNGEERAKGNILERFSAQQFPDLHSELNLSSLELGDSALYFCASSVAGAGPNYGYTFGSGTRLTVV.

Comment on this clone: The junction departs from the called germline gene at one end, perhaps through a read error. The V gene is TRBV9, the J gene TRBJ2-1, with D possibly being TRBD1 (5 bases). This CDR3 spans 14 amino acids. Germline V gene lookup returns CDR1 SGDLS and CDR2 YYNGEE. DNA for the CDR3: TGTGCCAGCAGCGTCCAGGGTCTTAGGAATGGGCAGTTCTTC. Protein: CASSVQGLRNGQFF.

V and J are TRBV6-6 and TRBJ1-1, with D uncertain. Looked up from germline, CDR1 is MNHNY and CDR2 is SVGAGI (reference sequence). The CDR3 contains 12 residues. V lost 4 bases, J lost 6 bases, and 9 bases lay in between. The CDR3 region is CASSSSYAEAFF. CDR3 sequence (DNA): TGTGCCAGCAGTTCTAGCTACGCTGAAGCTTTCTTT.

This clone was observed once. The rearrangement uses TRBV10-2 and TRBJ1-5; D gene ambiguous. Per germline, CDR1 WSHSY and CDR2 SAAADI. The CDR3 contains 14 residues. V dropped 0 bases and J dropped 5 bases, with 8 bases sitting between them. CDR3 nucleotides: TGCGCCAGCAGTGAGTCGGCCGGGGATCAGCCCCAGCATTTT. It translates to CASSESAGDQPQHF.

The J gene is TRBJ2-1, the V gene TRBV7-2; 14 nucleotides align to TRBD2. This CDR3 is 14 amino acids long. The V gene end was trimmed by 1 base and the J gene end by 15 bases; junction bases not matched to a gene: 5. Germline CDR1 reads SGHTA; CDR2 reads FQGNSA. In nucleotides, the CDR3 is TGTGCCAGCAGCTTAGATCGACTAGCGGGGGGGTTGTTCTTC. Translating it yields CASSLDRLAGGLFF.

The chain combines TRBV4-3 with TRBJ2-4; 14 bases align to TRBD2. This CDR3 contains 17 residues. The V and J ends lost 4 bases and 2 bases, in that order; junction bases with no gene match: 4. Germline V gene sequence: CDR1 LGHNA, CDR2 YSLEER. The CDR3 nucleotides read TGCGCCAGCAGCCTGGGGACTAGCGGGAGATCCAAAAACATTCAGTACTTC. Encoded protein: CASSLGTSGRSKNIQYF.

Comment on this clone: The same CDR3 arises from other DNA sequences in this sample as well. The chain combines TRBV28 with TRBJ2-3; 9 bases align to TRBD2. Per the germline V gene, CDR1 is MDHEN and CDR2 is SYDVKM. V dropped 3 bases and J dropped 3; count of bases not matched to a gene: 1. This CDR3 has 14 residues. CDR3 coding DNA: TGTGCCAGCAGTTTTCTAGCGGGGACAGATACGCAGTATTTT. Translation gives CASSFLAGTDTQYF.

Only a few counts were recorded for this clone. This chain connects TRBV19 to TRBJ1-3; D not certain. The V end lost 5 bases, the J end lost 0 bases, and 11 bases lay between the germline ends. Germline V gene sequence: CDR1 LNHDA, CDR2 SQIVND (reference sequence). The CDR3 sequence is 15 residues long. This chain's CDR3 is CASSFGLHSGNTIYF. CDR3 sequence (DNA): TGTGCCAGTAGTTTCGGGTTGCACTCTGGAAACACCATATATTTT. Together with reference TRBV19 and TRBJ1-3, the CDR3 gives the full variable domain: DGGITQSPKYLFRKEGQNVTLSCEQNLNHDAMYWYRQDPGQGLRLIYYSQIVNDFQKGDIAEGYSVSREKKESFPLTVTSAQKNPTAFYLCASSFGLHSGNTIYFGEGSWLTVV.

The rearrangement joins TRBV4-1 to TRBJ2-7, with 7 bases aligning to TRBD2. V lost 0 bases, J lost 6 bases, and 5 bases stayed unmatched. The CDR3 is 14 residues long. Per germline, CDR1 MGHRA and CDR2 YSYEKL. The CDR3 spells CASSQDQLASEQYF. The CDR3 region has the DNA TGCGCCAGCAGCCAAGACCAACTAGCGAGCGAGCAGTACTTC.

This sequence joins TRBV19 and TRBJ2-7, with D tentatively TRBD2 (5 bases). Germline CDR1 and CDR2: LNHDA and SQIVND (reference sequence). The CDR3 extends over 15 amino acids. The ends were cut back, 1 base at V and 0 bases at J, with 10 bases in the middle. DNA of the CDR3: TGTGCCAGTAGTATAGGTCCGGGGAGCTCCTACGAGCAGTACTTC. It is translated as CASSIGPGSSYEQYF.

J is TRBJ2-5 and V is TRBV7-3; 7 bases are a match to TRBD1. The trim removed 4 bases at V and 2 bases at J, leaving 4 bases unmatched. The CDR3 is 14 residues long. CDR1 is SGHTA, CDR2 FQGTGA, per germline. The CDR3 here is CASSSTGFQETQYF. The CDR3, as DNA: TGTGCCAGCAGCTCGACAGGGTTTCAAGAGACCCAGTACTTC.

The rearrangement uses TRBV19 and TRBJ2-6; D may be TRBD2 (5 bases). CDR1 LNHDA and CDR2 SQIVND come from the germline V gene (reference sequence). This CDR3 region has 13 residues. The DNA of the CDR3 is TGTGGGACTGGGGTGTCTGGGGCCAACGTCCTGACTTTC. Amino acids: CGTGVSGANVLTF.